The clone carrying this T cell receptor (beta chain) was seen more than once but under ten times. The investigators amplified TCR beta CDR3 regions from RNA transcripts. When the TCR CDR3 underwent first-round RT-PCR, the HTBI primer set was used. TCRdb independently ran MiXCR on the multiplex PCR reads; one entry per CDR3 protein. The sample yields fewer than 650,000 distinct CDR3 sequences, approximately 49% seen once. This specimen comes from a study of T cells in Graves' hyperthyroidism and ophthalmopathy. Germline-derived CDR1 and CDR2 are SGDLS and YYNGEE. Trimming took off 5 bases at V and 1 base at J, with 9 bases between the two ends. The CDR3 consists of 13 residues.

The rearrangement links TRBV9 to TRBJ1-1, with no clear D. This sequence originates from an adult woman with Graves' disease, either hyperthyroidism or ophthalmopathy (not recorded which). The specimen sequenced was peripheral blood or thyroid tissue (not recorded which). The CDR3 reads CASRREPNTEAFF. In nucleotides, the CDR3 is TGTGCCAGCAGGAGGGAACCGAACACTGAAGCTTTCTTT.